This TCR beta chain was identified during a study of cytomegalovirus exposure and HLA in healthy donors. Study-wide results and caveats: Many donors shared some public TCRs, even though most TCR sequences were rare. Follow-up analysis later connected one missense variant in DCLRE1C with trimming of TCR beta V- and J-genes.

There are a few counts of this clone. What it recognizes is unknown. The germline V gene has CDR1 SGHTA and CDR2 FQGNSA. The germline V and J ends were trimmed by 5 bases and 5 bases, with 12 bases remaining between them. The CDR3 has 13 amino acids. Both 60 Vbeta primers and 13 Jbeta primers went into the PCR. Sequenced by immunoSEQ multiplex PCR; TCRdb stores in-frame clones only, minus some. The profile shows 150,000 to 200,000 clones, around 62% of them singletons. This rearrangement joins TRBV7-2 to TRBJ2-5; a possible D gene is TRBD2 (5 bases). This receptor was identified in a middle-aged man in good health and CMV-seronegative. Sequenced material: PBMCs. The CDR3 sequence: CASSPGFGETQYF. DNA of the CDR3: TGTGCCAGCAGCCCGGGATTCGGGGAGACCCAGTACTTC.